Listed below are T cell receptor beta chains from one sample, sequenced in a study of blood T cell repertoires in COVID-19. Using immunoSEQ multiplex PCR, the repertoire was profiled, and TCRdb retains in-frame clones only, with some absent. The sample has about 180,000 clones, about 82% seen once. Sequenced sample: PBMCs or T cells enriched from blood (not recorded which). These receptors were collected from a woman aged 25 to 45 who had recovered from COVID-19. Each CDR3 is given with its conserved first and last residue. Each record gives: J gene, V gene, CDR3 length, D gene, clone size, CDR3 protein, CDR3 DNA. D genes are given only for firm matches. Where a row states a size, it is once, few, many or the class of an expanded clone; other rows omit it.

j_gene: TRBJ2-1
v_gene: TRBV27
len: 15
d_gene: TRBD2
abundance: -
CDR3aa: CASSSGTKQIAKEFF
CDR3nt: TGTGCCAGCAGTTCCGGGACTAAGCAAATCGCCAAAGAGTTCTTC

j_gene: TRBJ2-1
v_gene: TRBV28
len: 18
d_gene: TRBD2
abundance: -
CDR3aa: CASSLDAGGTFSYNEQFF
CDR3nt: TGTGCCAGCAGTTTAGATGCGGGGGGTACCTTCTCCTACAATGAGCAGTTCTTC

j_gene: TRBJ2-2
v_gene: TRBV5-1
len: 15
d_gene: TRBD2
abundance: -
CDR3aa: CASSSQRELGGELFF
CDR3nt: TGCGCCAGCAGCTCCCAGCGGGAGCTCGGCGGGGAGCTGTTTTTT

j_gene: TRBJ1-2
v_gene: TRBV19
len: 14
d_gene: TRBD1
abundance: -
CDR3aa: CASSFTGGAGGYTF
CDR3nt: TGTGCCAGTAGTTTTACAGGGGGAGCCGGTGGCTACACCTTC

j_gene: TRBJ2-2
v_gene: TRBV6-5
len: 15
d_gene: -
abundance: -
CDR3aa: CARGRLVPDTGELFF
CDR3nt: TGTGCCAGAGGACGACTAGTCCCCGACACCGGGGAGCTGTTTTTT

j_gene: TRBJ1-3
v_gene: TRBV5-1
len: 15
d_gene: -
abundance: -
CDR3aa: CASSLDRVGGNTIYF
CDR3nt: TGCGCCAGCAGCTTGGACAGGGTCGGTGGAAACACCATATATTTT

j_gene: TRBJ1-1
v_gene: TRBV5-8
len: 16
d_gene: -
abundance: -
CDR3aa: CASSRGKGGVNTEAFF
CDR3nt: TGTGCCAGCAGCCGGGGGAAAGGAGGGGTGAACACTGAAGCTTTCTTT

j_gene: TRBJ1-3
v_gene: TRBV6-5
len: 15
d_gene: TRBD1
abundance: -
CDR3aa: CASSSDRVTGNTIYF
CDR3nt: TGTGCCAGCAGTTCCGACAGGGTAACGGGAAACACCATATATTTT

j_gene: TRBJ1-1
v_gene: TRBV6-5
len: 14
d_gene: TRBD1
abundance: -
CDR3aa: CASSPDRDVVTAFF
CDR3nt: TGTGCCAGCAGTCCAGACAGGGACGTCGTAACGGCTTTCTTT

j_gene: TRBJ2-5
v_gene: TRBV9
len: 14
d_gene: -
abundance: -
CDR3aa: CASSVEQGGETQYF
CDR3nt: TGTGCCAGCAGCGTAGAACAGGGAGGGGAGACCCAGTACTTC

j_gene: TRBJ2-7
v_gene: TRBV2
len: 13
d_gene: -
abundance: -
CDR3aa: CAGKMDRAYEQYF
CDR3nt: TGTGCCGGAAAGATGGACAGAGCCTACGAGCAGTACTTC

j_gene: TRBJ1-2
v_gene: TRBV7-8
len: 17
d_gene: TRBD1
abundance: -
CDR3aa: CASSPGTGGTHNYGYTF
CDR3nt: TGTGCCAGCAGCCCCGGGACAGGGGGAACACACAACTATGGCTACACCTTC

j_gene: TRBJ1-3
v_gene: TRBV10-3
len: 15
d_gene: TRBD1
abundance: -
CDR3aa: CAISDTGGSGNTIYF
CDR3nt: TGTGCCATCAGTGACACAGGGGGCTCTGGAAACACCATATATTTT

j_gene: TRBJ2-1
v_gene: TRBV7-4
len: 16
d_gene: TRBD1
abundance: -
CDR3aa: CASSFNGQGCYNEQFF
CDR3nt: TGTGCCAGCAGCTTCAACGGACAGGGTTGCTACAATGAGCAGTTCTTC

j_gene: TRBJ2-5
v_gene: TRBV4-1
len: 13
d_gene: -
abundance: -
CDR3aa: CASSQVKQETQYF
CDR3nt: TGCGCCAGCAGCCAAGTAAAACAAGAGACCCAGTACTTC

j_gene: TRBJ2-7
v_gene: TRBV29-1
len: 13
d_gene: -
abundance: -
CDR3aa: CSVRQDTSYEQYF
CDR3nt: TGCAGCGTTAGACAGGATACCTCCTACGAGCAGTACTTC

j_gene: TRBJ1-1
v_gene: TRBV30
len: 13
d_gene: -
abundance: -
CDR3aa: CAWTGVVNTEAFF
CDR3nt: TGTGCCTGGACAGGGGTTGTCAACACTGAAGCTTTCTTT

j_gene: TRBJ2-7
v_gene: TRBV6-5
len: 14
d_gene: -
abundance: -
CDR3aa: CASSYSGLPYEQYF
CDR3nt: TGTGCCAGCAGTTACTCGGGGCTCCCCTACGAGCAGTACTTC

j_gene: TRBJ1-4
v_gene: TRBV18
len: 14
d_gene: -
abundance: -
CDR3aa: CASSLQGSNEKLFF
CDR3nt: TGTGCCAGCTCACTTCAGGGGTCTAATGAAAAACTGTTTTTT

j_gene: TRBJ2-1
v_gene: TRBV6-4
len: 16
d_gene: TRBD2
abundance: few
CDR3aa: CASSDSVTSLWHEQFF
CDR3nt: TGTGCCAGCAGTGACTCAGTGACTAGCCTATGGCATGAGCAGTTCTTC

j_gene: TRBJ2-5
v_gene: TRBV11-2
len: 16
d_gene: TRBD1
abundance: -
CDR3aa: CASTDDRGRVQETQYF
CDR3nt: TGTGCCAGCACCGATGACAGGGGGCGCGTACAGGAGACCCAGTACTTC

j_gene: TRBJ1-1
v_gene: TRBV25-1
len: 15
d_gene: -
abundance: -
CDR3aa: CASQDSVSTFTEAFF
CDR3nt: TGTGCCAGCCAGGACTCAGTCTCAACCTTCACTGAAGCTTTCTTT